One sample yielded the 32 T cell receptor beta chains listed below, sequenced in a study of technical replicates of blood from several donors listed by TCRdb under 2017. Library construction relied on the immunoSEQ multiplex PCR assay. TCRdb took this table from immuneACCESS and kept in-frame rearrangements with V and J called. Such tables lack part of the clones; where checked against another copy, unresolved V genes explain under half of the gap, and the rest is unexplained. The sample table records about 74,000 clones; over 90% of these occur just once. The top ten clonotypes cover about 0.25% of the sample. What was sequenced was T cells isolated from PBMCs. The receptors derive from a human donor in good health.

The rearrangement joins TRBV7-9 to TRBJ1-1; TRBD1 is a possible D gene (5 bases). CDR1 and CDR2 (germline): SEHNR, FQNEAQ (reference sequence). The CDR3 consists of 15 residues. V was shortened by 4 bases and J by 5 bases, with 17 bases between the two germline ends. CDR3 protein: CASSSRGSRDTEAFF. In DNA form, the CDR3 reads TGTGCCAGCAGCTCACGGGGGTCACGGGATACTGAAGCTTTCTTT.

V and J are TRBV19 and TRBJ2-3, with 12 bases fitting TRBD2. CDR1 is LNHDA, CDR2 SQIVND, per germline (reference sequence). V shed 7 bases, J shed 5 bases, and the junction held 7 bases outside the gene matches. This CDR3 region has 15 residues. The CDR3 nucleotides are TGTGCCAGTACCCAACTAGCGGGGGGAGTAGATACGCAGTATTTT. Its translation: CASTQLAGGVDTQYF.

CDR3 sequence reads: CASMTSRIYEQYF. The DNA for the CDR3 is TGTGCCAGCATGACTAGCCGAATATACGAGCAGTACTTC. The V and J genes are TRBV6-5 and TRBJ2-7; 7 bases are shared with TRBD2. This CDR3 has 13 amino acids. Losses at the gene ends were 7 bases for V and 4 bases for J; bases not matched to a gene: 7. Germline V CDR1 and CDR2: MNHEY, SVGAGI.

The chain couples TRBV19 to TRBJ1-3, with D possibly TRBD1 on 5 matching bases. The V end lost 3 bases, the J end lost 0 bases, and 9 bases lay between the germline ends. CDR1 is LNHDA and CDR2 is SQIVND in the germline V gene (reference sequence). There are 15 residues in the CDR3. CDR3 amino acids: CASSIGASSGNTIYF. In nucleotides, the CDR3 is TGTGCCAGTAGTATTGGGGCCAGCTCTGGAAACACCATATATTTT.

This chain connects TRBV29-1 to TRBJ2-5, with TRBD2 matching over 12 bases. CDR1 SQVTM and CDR2 ANQGSEA come from the germline V gene. The CDR3 length is 14 residues. The V and J ends lost 7 bases and 4 bases, in that order; junction bases with no gene match: 7. CDR3 nucleotide sequence: TGCAGCGCTCCGGGACTAGCGGGCCTAGAGACCCAGTACTTC. This gives the protein CSAPGLAGLETQYF.

This sequence joins TRBV9 and TRBJ1-1; the D is unclear. The CDR3 is 13 amino acids. Trimming cost V 0 bases and J 4 bases, with 7 bases left between them. Germline V gene sequence: CDR1 SGDLS, CDR2 YYNGEE. CDR3 nucleotide sequence: TGTGCCAGCAGCGTAGATCCCGGCACTGAAGCTTTCTTT. Its protein product is CASSVDPGTEAFF.

The rearrangement joins TRBV7-2 to TRBJ2-5; 7 bases agree with TRBD1. V shed 3 bases and J 1 base; nucleotides not matched to a gene: 2. This CDR3 has 14 amino acids. CDR1 is SGHTA, CDR2 FQGNSA, per germline. Here the CDR3 DNA reads TGTGCCAGCAGCTTCGCAGGGGGCCAAGAGACCCAGTACTTC. Its protein product is CASSFAGGQETQYF.

The CDR3 region has the DNA TGTGCCAGCAGCCAAGTGGGACAGGGGGCGACTGGGGCCAACGTCCTGACTTTC. It specifies CASSQVGQGATGANVLTF. The J gene is TRBJ2-6, the V gene TRBV14, with 12 bases identical to TRBD1. Germline V lookup: CDR1 SGHDN, CDR2 FVKESK. The CDR3 is made up of 18 amino acids. With V trimmed by 1 base and J by 2 bases, 3 bases remained unmatched. Using reference TRBV14 and TRBJ2-6 for the parts outside the CDR3, the full variable domain is EAGVTQFPSHSVIEKGQTVTLRCDPISGHDNLYWYRRVMGKEIKFLLHFVKESKQDESGMPNNRFLAERTGGTYSTLKVQPAELEDSGVYFCASSQVGQGATGANVLTFGAGSRLTVL.

The gene calls are TRBV7-8 and TRBJ2-1; D call uncertain. Trimming removed 0 bases from V and 4 bases from J, with 4 bases in between. This CDR3 has 13 residues. Germline V CDR1 and CDR2: SGHVS, FQNEAQ. CDR3: CASSLALYNEQFF. In DNA form, the CDR3 reads TGTGCCAGCAGCTTAGCCCTTTACAATGAGCAGTTCTTC.

The chain combines TRBV27 with TRBJ2-1, with 12 bases matching TRBD2. The CDR3 contains 18 residues. CDR1 is MNHEY, CDR2 SMNVEV, per germline (reference sequence). J was trimmed by 2 bases and V by 2 bases; bases with no gene match: 7. The CDR3 is CASSLQAGLAGPYNEQFF. The CDR3 nucleotides are TGTGCCAGCAGTTTACAGGCGGGACTAGCGGGTCCCTACAATGAGCAGTTCTTC.

The chain employs TRBV7-8 and TRBJ2-7; tentative D call: TRBD1 (6 bases). The CDR3 covers 15 residues. The germline V gene has CDR1 SGHVS and CDR2 FQNEAQ. V was trimmed by 5 bases and J by 0 bases, leaving 14 bases between them. The CDR3: CASSMHQGPSYEQYF. The CDR3 region has the DNA TGTGCCAGCAGCATGCATCAGGGGCCCTCCTACGAGCAGTACTTC.

The rearrangement links TRBV21-1 to TRBJ1-1. TRBV21-1 is assigned pseudogene status. CDR3 length equals 13 residues. The CDR3 protein is CATQGVSGTEAFF. Here the CDR3 DNA reads TGTGCCACCCAAGGAGTAAGTGGGACTGAAGCTTTCTTT.

This chain joins TRBV7-8 and TRBJ1-5, with a weak D call TRBD1 (5 bases). The CDR3 totals 16 residues. CDR1 and CDR2 (germline): SGHVS, FQNEAQ. V lost 4 bases and J 7 bases, leaving 20 bases between the germline ends. CDR3 amino acids: CASSSGAGSARQPQHF. DNA of the CDR3: TGTGCCAGCAGCTCTGGGGCGGGATCCGCGAGACAGCCCCAGCATTTT.

The chain links TRBV7-6 to TRBJ2-1; 8 bases line up with TRBD2. Germline loops: CDR1 SGHVS, CDR2 FNYEAQ. Trimming removed 3 bases from V and 6 bases from J; junction bases left unmatched: 4. The CDR3 is 14 residues long. In nucleotides, the CDR3 is TGTGCCAGCAGCTTGACGGGGGGGACCAATGAGCAGTTCTTC. This sequence encodes CASSLTGGTNEQFF.

This chain joins TRBV30 and TRBJ1-5, with 7 bases that match TRBD1. Trimming took 3 bases from V and 7 from J; bases not matched to a gene: 6. The CDR3 contains 13 residues. From germline, CDR1 is GTSNPN and CDR2 SVGIG (reference sequence). CDR3 DNA sequence: TGTGCCTGGAGGGATCAGGGGGGCCAGCCCCAGCATTTT. As protein: CAWRDQGGQPQHF.

V is TRBV19 and J is TRBJ2-4; no reliable D call. In germline, CDR1 is LNHDA, CDR2 SQIVND (reference sequence). CDR3 length: 16 residues. V gave up 3 bases and J gave up 3 bases, with 15 bases separating them. The CDR3 nucleotides read TGTGCCAGTAGTATTGAGGCTCCCCTAGGCAAAAACATTCAGTACTTC. Translated: CASSIEAPLGKNIQYF.

This chain links TRBV4-1 with TRBJ2-7; TRBD1 aligns across 9 bases. The V gene end was trimmed by 3 bases and the J gene end by 6 bases; junction bases not matched to a gene: 3. The germline V gene encodes CDR1 MGHRA and CDR2 YSYEKL. The CDR3 length is 13 residues. CDR3 in amino acids: CASSQGQGGEQYF. The CDR3 nucleotides are TGCGCCAGCAGCCAGGGACAGGGAGGCGAGCAGTACTTC.

The chain recombines TRBV4-1 with TRBJ2-1; D remains unclear. Germline V gene sequence: CDR1 MGHRA, CDR2 YSYEKL. This CDR3 has 16 amino acids. V shed 0 bases and J shed 0 bases, with 9 bases lying between them. CDR3 nucleotides: TGCGCCAGCAGCCAAGATTGGGCAAGCTCCTACAATGAGCAGTTCTTC. Amino acid sequence: CASSQDWASSYNEQFF.

The V gene is TRBV19, the J gene TRBJ2-1; 11 bases fit TRBD2. This CDR3 comprises 12 residues. Germline V gives CDR1 LNHDA, CDR2 SQIVND (reference sequence). For the CDR3, the DNA is TGTGGCTCTAGCGGGAGGTACAATGAGCAGTTCTTC. This gives the protein CGSSGRYNEQFF.

CDR3 loop: CASENVGYMTEGQETQYF. CDR3 DNA sequence: TGTGCCAGCGAGAACGTAGGGTATATGACCGAGGGCCAAGAGACCCAGTACTTC. This chain links TRBV2 with TRBJ2-5; TRBD2 might be the D (5 bases). The CDR3 runs 18 residues. With 8 bases removed from V and 1 base from J, the gap between germline ends came to 26 bases. The germline gives CDR1 SNHLY, CDR2 FYNNEI.

The J gene is TRBJ1-3, the V gene TRBV29-1; maybe TRBD1 (5 bases). Germline lookup yields CDR1 SQVTM and CDR2 ANQGSEA. The CDR3 totals 13 residues. V shed 1 base and J shed 2 bases, with 6 bases lying between them. For the CDR3, the DNA is TGCAGCGTTGAAGGCAGGGCTGGAAACACCATATATTTT. Translation gives CSVEGRAGNTIYF.

The rearrangement joins TRBV2 to TRBJ1-1, with D uncertain. The V end was cut by 7 bases, the J end by 7 bases, with 16 bases between. Germline CDR1 and CDR2: SNHLY and FYNNEI. The length of the CDR3 is 13 residues. CDR3 coding DNA: TGTGCCAGCATTTGGGAGTCAGAAATTGAAGCTTTCTTT. It specifies CASIWESEIEAFF.

The chain employs TRBV6-5 and TRBJ2-2, with TRBD1 as a possible D gene (5 bases). The CDR3 totals 13 residues. Germline values: CDR1 MNHEY, CDR2 SVGAGI. Trimming shortened V by 8 bases and J by 4 bases, and 11 bases separated the two germline ends. As DNA, the CDR3 is TGTGCCAGCTCAGGGTCGAGCACCGGGGAGCTGTTTTTT. Translated, it gives CASSGSSTGELFF.

The gene calls are TRBV9 and TRBJ1-2, with D unresolved. The V gene's germline CDR1 is SGDLS and CDR2 YYNGEE. CDR3 length: 12 amino acids. V was shortened by 5 bases and J by 4 bases, with 9 bases between the two germline ends. Here the CDR3 reads CASSGRIYGYTF. CDR3 bases: TGTGCCAGCAGTGGCAGAATCTATGGCTACACCTTC.

The chain links TRBV19 to TRBJ1-5; 7 nucleotides line up with TRBD1. With 5 bases clipped from V and 4 bases from J, the junction kept 8 bases outside the gene matches. The CDR3 length is 15 residues. Germline lookup yields CDR1 LNHDA and CDR2 SQIVND (reference sequence). The CDR3: CASSLNRGKNQPQHF. The CDR3 nucleotides read TGTGCCAGTAGTCTCAACAGGGGTAAGAATCAGCCCCAGCATTTT. Full variable domain (missing parts from reference TRBV19 and TRBJ1-5): DGGITQSPKYLFRKEGQNVTLSCEQNLNHDAMYWYRQDPGQGLRLIYYSQIVNDFQKGDIAEGYSVSREKKESFPLTVTSAQKNPTAFYLCASSLNRGKNQPQHFGDGTRLSIL.

This chain connects TRBV7-2 to TRBJ1-5, with 9 bases that match TRBD1. The CDR3 extends over 16 amino acids. Unmatched junction bases numbered 13, after V lost 6 bases and J lost 7 bases. Germline assignment: CDR1 SGHTA and CDR2 FQGNSA. The DNA for the CDR3 is TGTGCCAGCAGTGAAGGGACAGGGTTATCAGGGCAGCCCCAGCATTTT. Translation gives CASSEGTGLSGQPQHF.

The count of this clone is one. This chain joins TRBV10-3 and TRBJ2-7; 10 positions match TRBD1. Germline CDR1 reads ENHRY; CDR2 reads SYGVKD. The CDR3 length is 16 residues. J was trimmed by 5 bases and V by 0 bases; bases with no gene match: 7. The CDR3 DNA reads TGTGCCATCAGTGAGTCTCGGGACAGGGGTCTCCACGAGCAGTACTTC. Its translation is CAISESRDRGLHEQYF.

As DNA, the CDR3 is TGTGCCAGCAGCTTAGTTCGTTCCCCTTACCGATCGGACACCATATATTTT. The encoded protein is CASSLVRSPYRSDTIYF. The rearrangement links TRBV11-2 to TRBJ1-3; no firm D call. Germline V gene data show CDR1 as SGHAT and CDR2 as FQNNGV. This CDR3 has 17 amino acids. Trimming removed 1 base at V and 8 bases at J, with 21 bases between.

The rearrangement joins TRBV29-1 to TRBJ1-2; D perhaps matches TRBD1 (6 bases). Per the germline V gene, CDR1 is SQVTM and CDR2 is ANQGSEA. The CDR3 is 13 amino acids. V was clipped by 6 bases and J by 8 bases, with 19 bases between them. The DNA for the CDR3 is TGCAGCGTCGCAGTAGACAGGCGTTACGGCTACACCTTC. Translation: CSVAVDRRYGYTF.

This chain links TRBV19 with TRBJ2-7; 7 bases line up with TRBD1. V lost 2 bases, J lost 4 bases, and 5 bases stayed unmatched. The CDR3 loop spans 14 amino acids. CDR1 and CDR2 (germline): LNHDA, SQIVND (reference sequence). The chain's CDR3 is CASSIRQGGYEQYF. In DNA, the CDR3 is TGTGCCAGTAGTATAAGACAGGGTGGGTACGAGCAGTACTTC.

The chain uses TRBV4-1 and TRBJ1-2; 8 bases map to TRBD1. This CDR3 region has 15 residues. CDR1 is MGHRA, CDR2 YSYEKL, per germline. V shed 3 bases and J 4 bases; nucleotides not matched to a gene: 7. The CDR3 DNA follows: TGCGCCAGCAGCCAGCTCCAGGGGGCTGGCTATGGCTACACCTTC. Encoded protein: CASSQLQGAGYGYTF.

This clone came up once. The chain combines TRBV28 with TRBJ2-7, with 7 bases aligning to TRBD1. Trimming cost V 6 bases and J 0 bases; bases outside gene matches: 8. Germline V CDR1 and CDR2: MDHEN, SYDVKM. This CDR3 contains 15 residues. The CDR3 DNA follows: TGTGCCAGCAGCAACCACAGGGGCGACTCCTACGAGCAGTACTTC. Protein sequence: CASSNHRGDSYEQYF. Based on the CDR3 plus reference TRBV28 and TRBJ2-7, the full variable domain is DVKVTQSSRYLVKRTGEKVFLECVQDMDHENMFWYRQDPGLGLRLIYFSYDVKMKEKGDIPEGYSVSREKKERFSLILESASTNQTSMYLCASSNHRGDSYEQYFGPGTRLTVT.